A selection of T cell receptor beta chains follows, all from one sample in a study of T cells in narcolepsy. Using immunoSEQ multiplex PCR, the repertoire was profiled, and TCRdb retains in-frame clones only, with some absent. The sample carries some 32,000 clones, 82% recorded once. The material sequenced was CD45RA- memory CD4+ T cells from PBMCs. Receptors were obtained from a human donor with narcolepsy. Both conserved end residues are part of each CDR3. D genes are given only for firm matches. Size is omitted from some rows. Given values are once, few, many or a class for expanded clones.

length,size,J,V,D,CDR3,DNA
15,.,TRBJ2-1,TRBV6-1,.,CASSENVYSYNEQFF,TGTGCCAGCAGTGAAAATGTCTACTCCTACAATGAGCAGTTCTTC
14,.,TRBJ2-7,TRBV27,TRBD2,CASSRELAGGEQYF,TGTGCCAGCAGCCGAGAACTAGCGGGAGGCGAGCAGTACTTC
13,.,TRBJ2-7,TRBV28,TRBD1,CASSRDSPYEQYF,TGTGCCAGCAGTCGGGACAGCCCCTACGAGCAGTACTTC
12,.,TRBJ2-7,TRBV30,.,CAWSSGNYEQYF,TGTGCCTGGAGTTCGGGGAATTACGAGCAGTACTTC
16,.,TRBJ2-7,TRBV2,TRBD2,CASSVRLAGTSNEQYF,TGTGCCAGCAGTGTTAGACTAGCGGGGACTTCCAACGAGCAGTACTTC
14,.,TRBJ2-3,TRBV28,.,CASSLGGSTDTQYF,TGTGCCAGCAGTTTGGGAGGTAGCACAGATACGCAGTATTTT
16,medium-sized,TRBJ1-3,TRBV2,.,CASSDRSPHSGNTIYF,TGTGCCAGCAGTGACAGATCCCCGCACTCTGGAAACACCATATATTTT
15,.,TRBJ1-2,TRBV27,TRBD1,CASSLAGGSNYGYTF,TGTGCCAGCAGTTTAGCAGGGGGCTCCAACTATGGCTACACCTTC
15,once,TRBJ2-7,TRBV10-3,TRBD2,CAISVGTSGTYEQYF,TGTGCCATCAGTGTTGGGACTAGCGGAACCTACGAGCAGTACTTC
12,.,TRBJ1-4,TRBV5-1,.,CASSRTNEKLFF,TGCGCCAGCAGCCGAACTAATGAAAAACTGTTTTTT
14,.,TRBJ1-1,TRBV6-1,.,CASAGRAPNTEAFF,TGTGCCAGTGCGGGGAGGGCCCCGAACACTGAAGCTTTCTTT
16,.,TRBJ2-1,TRBV15,TRBD1,CATSSGDRGSYNEQFF,TGTGCCACCAGCAGTGGGGACAGAGGCTCCTACAATGAGCAGTTCTTC
19,.,TRBJ1-1,TRBV9,TRBD1,CASSVSSTGTGPLNTEAFF,TGTGCCAGCAGCGTATCGTCCACCGGGACAGGGCCCTTGAACACTGAAGCTTTCTTT
15,.,TRBJ1-4,TRBV5-1,TRBD1,CASSVDRGRGEKLFF,TGCGCCAGCAGCGTAGACAGGGGGCGCGGTGAAAAACTGTTTTTT
15,.,TRBJ2-7,TRBV29-1,TRBD2,CSVEDPAGGPYEQYF,TGCAGCGTTGAAGATCCCGCGGGGGGGCCCTACGAGCAGTACTTC
15,few,TRBJ1-1,TRBV12-5,.,CASGFLGQGNTEAFF,TGTGCTAGTGGTTTTTTGGGGCAGGGGAACACTGAAGCTTTCTTT
16,.,TRBJ1-1,TRBV7-3,.,CASRRPRGRGNTEAFF,TGTGCCAGCAGACGACCCCGGGGGCGGGGGAACACTGAAGCTTTCTTT
18,few,TRBJ2-1,TRBV10-2,TRBD2,CASSDTSGVEASYNEQFF,TGCGCCAGCAGTGATACTAGCGGGGTCGAGGCGTCCTACAATGAGCAGTTCTTC
15,.,TRBJ2-7,TRBV7-2,.,CASSLVTAYQGEQYF,TGTGCCAGCAGCTTAGTGACGGCGTATCAGGGCGAGCAGTACTTC
15,.,TRBJ2-1,TRBV15,TRBD1,CATSRDRGGNNEQFF,TGTGCCACCAGCAGGGACAGGGGGGGAAACAATGAGCAGTTCTTC
20,once,TRBJ2-3,TRBV4-1,TRBD2,CASSQDYGTSGRAPTDTQYF,TGCGCCAGCAGCCAAGATTACGGGACTAGCGGGAGGGCTCCCACAGATACGCAGTATTTT
16,.,TRBJ1-1,TRBV6-5,.,CASSYFPGSVRTEAFF,TGTGCCAGCAGTTACTTCCCCGGCTCTGTAAGGACTGAAGCTTTCTTT
13,few,TRBJ1-5,TRBV7-2,.,CASSLGAAQPQHF,TGTGCCAGCAGCTTAGGGGCGGCTCAGCCCCAGCATTTT
12,once,TRBJ2-2,TRBV19,.,CASSMQGGELFF,TGTGCCAGTAGTATGCAGGGCGGGGAGCTGTTTTTT
13,few,TRBJ1-6,TRBV30,.,CAWSVEFRTPLHF,TGTGCCTGGAGTGTAGAGTTTCGGACACCCCTCCACTTT